A single sample gave rise to the 16 T cell receptor beta chains below, sequenced in a study of T cell repertoires in cytomegalovirus infection. TCRdb used MiXCR to reprocess the reads, holding one entry per CDR3 protein. The table records approximately 170,000 distinct CDR3 sequences, roughly 15% of them present only once. The sequencing sample was made of CD8+ T cells from PBMCs. The receptors were sampled from a human donor in good health (CMV status not recorded). Some clones in this sample may be carry-over from other donors' samples.

The chain recombines TRBV27 with TRBJ1-6; 7 bases match TRBD1. The CDR3 runs to 14 residues. Unmatched junction bases numbered 5, after V lost 6 bases and J lost 6 bases. Germline CDR1 and CDR2: MNHEY and SMNVEV (reference sequence). The CDR3 DNA reads TGTGCCAGCAGCAAACAGGGGATTAATTCACCCCTCCACTTT. Translation gives CASSKQGINSPLHF.

V is TRBV7-9 and J is TRBJ2-7, with D tentatively TRBD2 (7 bases). Germline V gene sequence: CDR1 SEHNR, CDR2 FQNEAQ (reference sequence). The CDR3 sequence is 16 residues long. V was shortened by 5 bases and J by 5 bases, with 22 bases between the two germline ends. The CDR3 nucleotides are TGTGCCAGCAGCCGGCGGGCAGAGGGGGGGATCGACGAGCAGTACTTC. It translates to CASSRRAEGGIDEQYF. The full variable domain, completed using reference TRBV7-9 and TRBJ2-7, is DTGVSQNPRHKITKRGQNVTFRCDPISEHNRLYWYRQTLGQGPEFLTYFQNEAQLEKSRLLSDRFSAERPKGSFSTLEIQRTEQGDSAMYLCASSRRAEGGIDEQYFGPGTRLTVT.

The rearrangement uses TRBV6-2 or TRBV6-3 and TRBJ1-2; a weak D match, TRBD1 (6 bases). Germline V gene data show CDR1 as MNHEY and CDR2 as SVGEGT. The CDR3 is 16 amino acids. Trimming shortened V by 6 bases and J by 2 bases, and 19 bases separated the two germline ends. CDR3 loop: CASSPLMGGRNYGYTF. The CDR3 bases are TGTGCCAGCAGCCCTTTGATGGGGGGGCGAAACTATGGCTACACCTTC.

The V gene is TRBV2, the J gene TRBJ1-1; D remains ambiguous. V lost 8 bases and J 4 bases, leaving 14 bases between the germline ends. The CDR3 contains 13 residues. Germline-derived CDR1 and CDR2 are SNHLY and FYNNEI. Written as DNA, the CDR3 is TGTGCCAGCTTACGGAAGGGTTTCACTGAAGCTTTCTTT. This sequence encodes CASLRKGFTEAFF.

This clonotype was seen many times. V gene TRBV19 combines with J gene TRBJ2-3; tentatively, D is TRBD1 (6 bases). V shed 10 bases and J shed 3 bases, with 14 bases lying between them. The germline gives CDR1 LNHDA, CDR2 SQIVND (reference sequence). This CDR3 is 13 amino acids long. The CDR3: CATKYRVTDTQYF. The DNA for the CDR3 is TGTGCCACTAAGTACAGGGTGACAGATACGCAGTATTTT.

The table lists this clonotype with a few counts. The chain employs TRBV29-1 and TRBJ1-2; a possible D gene is TRBD1 (6 bases). CDR3 length: 14 residues. Trimming stripped 8 bases from V and 2 bases from J, with 18 bases between. The germline V gene encodes CDR1 SQVTM and CDR2 ANQGSEA. Written as DNA, the CDR3 is TGCAGCATAGAGCTTATGGACAGAAACTATGGCTACACCTTC. Encoded protein: CSIELMDRNYGYTF.

The chain combines TRBV28 with TRBJ1-2, with TRBD1 as a possible D gene (5 bases). The germline V gene has CDR1 MDHEN and CDR2 SYDVKM. The CDR3 runs to 16 residues. Trimming pared 5 bases from V and 3 bases from J, leaving 19 bases between. The CDR3 protein is CASSPGPRTSYYGYTF. CDR3 in DNA: TGTGCCAGCAGTCCGGGACCGCGGACGTCCTACTATGGCTACACCTTC.

V and J are TRBV28 and TRBJ2-1; 9 bases are a match to TRBD1. CDR3 length: 15 amino acids. Germline V CDR1 and CDR2: MDHEN, SYDVKM. Trimming cost V 3 bases and J 6 bases; bases outside gene matches: 6. The CDR3 loop is CASSFGETGGNEQFF. The CDR3 nucleotides read TGTGCCAGCAGTTTCGGGGAGACAGGGGGCAATGAGCAGTTCTTC.

This clonotype turned up a few times. This sequence joins TRBV6-4 and TRBJ2-2, with 8 bases matching TRBD2. After removal of 5 bases from V and 5 bases from J, the junction contained 1 base not matched to a gene. Germline CDR1 MRHNA, CDR2 SNTAGT. CDR3 length: 13 amino acids. The CDR3 sequence is CASSSSGTGELFF. Written as DNA, the CDR3 is TGTGCCAGCAGTTCTAGCGGGACCGGGGAGCTGTTTTTT.

V and J are TRBV6-2 or TRBV6-3 and TRBJ2-6, with 8 bases lining up with TRBD1. The ends lost 6 bases at V and 1 base at J; junction bases unmatched: 8. CDR1 is MNHEY and CDR2 is SVGEGT in the germline V gene. The CDR3 has 17 amino acids. CDR3 coding DNA: TGTGCCAGCAGCTGGACAGGGCAAGGGTCTGGGGCCAACGTCCTGACTTTC. This codes for CASSWTGQGSGANVLTF.

The V call is TRBV4-1, the J call TRBJ2-1, with 10 bases that match TRBD2. Germline V gene lookup returns CDR1 MGHRA and CDR2 YSYEKL. CDR3 size: 17 residues. The V and J ends lost 4 bases and 4 bases, in that order; junction bases with no gene match: 10. The CDR3: CASSPSELAGLYNEQFF. In nucleotides, the CDR3 is TGCGCCAGCAGCCCCAGCGAACTAGCGGGGTTATACAATGAGCAGTTCTTC.

The rearrangement links TRBV7-2 to TRBJ2-7; no clear D gene. Germline-derived CDR1 and CDR2 are SGHTA and FQGNSA. With 3 bases removed from V and 2 bases from J, the gap between germline ends came to 8 bases. The CDR3 is 13 residues long. CDR3 DNA sequence: TGTGCCAGCAGCTTGGACGCAGCCTACGAGCAGTACTTC. Its translation is CASSLDAAYEQYF.

V is TRBV7-9 and J is TRBJ1-2; no reliable D call. Germline V gives CDR1 SEHNR, CDR2 FQNEAQ (reference sequence). Trimming shortened V by 4 bases and J by 6 bases, and 15 bases separated the two germline ends. The CDR3 is made up of 14 amino acids. CDR3: CASSSSTDRHGYTF. CDR3 DNA: TGTGCCAGCAGCTCGTCGACGGACCGTCATGGCTACACCTTC.

As regards this clonotype: The junction departs from germline at one end; a sequencing error may be responsible. J is TRBJ2-1 and V is TRBV13; 11 bases are a match to TRBD1. Germline assignment: CDR1 PRHDT and CDR2 FYEKMQ (reference sequence). This CDR3 contains 13 residues. The CDR3 loop reads CASSGTPGQGDVF. The DNA for the CDR3 is TGTGCCAGCAGCGGTACCCCGGGACAGGGGGATGTATTC.

The chain uses TRBV7-2 and TRBJ2-1; 8 nucleotides agree with TRBD2. The CDR3 is 16 residues long. V gave up 1 base and J gave up 9 bases; unmatched junction bases: 11. CDR1 is SGHTA and CDR2 is FQGNSA in the germline V gene. Here the CDR3 DNA reads TGTGCCAGCAGCTTAGAACTGAGCGGGAGACGGGGTGAGCAGTTCTTC. This sequence encodes CASSLELSGRRGEQFF.

This clonotype was seen only a few times. V is TRBV4-3 and J is TRBJ2-1; TRBD2 matches at 11 bases. This CDR3 comprises 15 residues. Looked up from germline, CDR1 is LGHNA and CDR2 is YSLEER. Unmatched junction bases numbered 6, after V lost 3 bases and J lost 8 bases. DNA of the CDR3: TGCGCCAGCAGCCAGGGGGGGGGACTAGCGGATGAGCAGTTCTTC. Amino acids: CASSQGGGLADEQFF.